This TCR beta chain comes out of a study of T cell responses to AZD1222 COVID-19 vaccine. The protocol was immunoSEQ multiplex PCR, while the TCRdb copy is restricted to in-frame clones and leaves out a portion. Of some 94,000 clones in the sample, about 92% were seen once. This clone occurred once. Its antigen is unknown. The CDR3 has 14 residues. Germline V lookup: CDR1 MNHEY, CDR2 SVGAGI. The V and J ends lost 6 bases and 0 bases respectively, with 12 bases between them. Study-level points and caveats: Repertoires in all cases were sampled only once the peak T cell response had passed. Close to half of spike-specific TCRs reportedly recognize unmutated variant regions. The sample set comprised mostly white British donors with more females, and clonal diversity was possibly underestimated.

This TCR came from an adult in good health. This chain uses TRBV6-5 with TRBJ2-7; D is possibly TRBD2 (5 bases). Specimen: peripheral blood, collected on day 0 of AZD1222 vaccination. DNA for the CDR3: TGTGCCAGCAGCCGGCGTGAGGGCTCCTACGAGCAGTACTTC. It specifies CASSRREGSYEQYF.